This T cell receptor (beta chain) is drawn from a study of blood T cell repertoires in COVID-19. Overall study: COVID-19 samples collected from the United States, Italy and Spain covered acute and convalescent phases. The analysed material was cDNA or gDNA that came from T cells, B-cell-depleted T cells, or PBMCs.

The germline V gene encodes CDR1 MNHNS and CDR2 SASEGT. After removal of 2 bases from V and 7 bases from J, the junction contained 7 bases not matched to a gene. The CDR3 is 15 residues long. The authors' processing: Reference gene primer amplification gave estimated nucleated cell counts. This table comes from immunoSEQ multiplex PCR, and its TCRdb copy is limited to in-frame clones, with some not included. V, J and clone size derive from that table, while D and trimming were established from the DNA sequence. This table has roughly 190,000 clones, more than 75% appearing once. Sequencing was performed on peripheral blood. The chain links TRBV6-1 to TRBJ1-4; 7 nucleotides agree with TRBD1. The TCR comes from a middle-aged man with active or convalescent COVID-19. CDR3 sequence reads: CASSERRTGAEKLFF. CDR3 sequence (DNA): TGTGCCAGCAGTGAACGTAGGACAGGTGCTGAAAAACTGTTTTTT.